This T cell receptor (beta chain) came from a study of cytomegalovirus exposure and HLA in healthy donors. Overall study: Out of 398 genotyped donors, roughly 78% belonged to the Caucasian-associated ancestry cluster.

Notes on the study in general: CMV serostatus was the sole immune exposure data available. The later analysis indicated that the majority of CMV-associated TCR beta chains appeared HLA-restricted. TCR beta V segments were, for the most part, productive about 87% or about 30% of the time in an earlier analysis.

The sample holds one count of this clone. As yet, its antigen is unknown. PCR amplification relied on 60 Vbeta primers (plus 13 Jbeta primers). Produced via immunoSEQ multiplex PCR; TCRdb's table is partial and in-frame only. This repertoire shows some 200,000 clones, less than 80% found once; its top ten account for 2.5% to 3%. Germline V gives CDR1 SEHNR, CDR2 FQNEAQ (reference sequence). The V end was cut by 2 bases, the J end by 5 bases, with 7 bases between. The CDR3 loop spans 13 amino acids. The chain uses TRBV7-9 and TRBJ1-5, with TRBD1 as a possible D gene (6 bases). The TCR was taken from a middle-aged man in good health and CMV-seronegative. Sequencing input: PBMCs. The CDR3 here is CASSLSGDQPQHF. The DNA of the CDR3 is TGTGCCAGCAGCTTATCAGGGGATCAGCCCCAGCATTTT. Using reference TRBV7-9 and TRBJ1-5 for the parts outside the CDR3, the full variable domain is DTGVSQNPRHKITKRGQNVTFRCDPISEHNRLYWYRQTLGQGPEFLTYFQNEAQLEKSRLLSDRFSAERPKGSFSTLEIQRTEQGDSAMYLCASSLSGDQPQHFGDGTRLSIL.